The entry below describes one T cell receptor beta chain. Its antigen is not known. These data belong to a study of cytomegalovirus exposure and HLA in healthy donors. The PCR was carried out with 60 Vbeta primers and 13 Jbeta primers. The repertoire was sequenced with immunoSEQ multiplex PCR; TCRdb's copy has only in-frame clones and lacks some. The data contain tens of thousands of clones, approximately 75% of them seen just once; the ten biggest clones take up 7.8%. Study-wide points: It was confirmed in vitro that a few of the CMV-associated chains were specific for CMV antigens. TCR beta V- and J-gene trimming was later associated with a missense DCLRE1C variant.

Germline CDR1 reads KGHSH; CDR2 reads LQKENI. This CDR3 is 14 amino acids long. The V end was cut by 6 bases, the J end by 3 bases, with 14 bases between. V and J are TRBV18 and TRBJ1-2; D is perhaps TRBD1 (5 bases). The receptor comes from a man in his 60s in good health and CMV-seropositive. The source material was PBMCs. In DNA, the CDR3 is TGTGCCAGCTCTCTCGGGTTGACAGACTATGGCTACACCTTC. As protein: CASSLGLTDYGYTF.